This T cell receptor (beta chain) is from a study of T cell responses to AZD1222 COVID-19 vaccine. This clone was counted a single time. Some clones are missing from TCRdb's copy, which holds only in-frame ones; the method was immunoSEQ multiplex PCR. The repertoire has over 150,000 clones, 90% to 95% of them found once; the top ten carry 3% to 3.5%. Specimen: peripheral blood, collected 28 days after the second AZD1222 dose. The TCR sequence derives from an adult who received the AZD1222 COVID-19 vaccine.

The CDR3 DNA follows: TGTGCCAGCAGTGAAAGGTGGCAGGCAAAAGCTTTCTTT. Translation gives CASSERWQAKAFF. This chain links TRBV2 with TRBJ1-1; D is uncertain. Germline values: CDR1 SNHLY, CDR2 FYNNEI. This CDR3 has 13 amino acids. V lost 2 bases to trimming and J lost 9 bases, with 13 bases between them.